These 3 T cell receptor beta chains share one sample of origin, sequenced in a study of T cell changes during pregnancy in multiple sclerosis. Measured with immunoSEQ multiplex PCR; TCRdb has only the in-frame clones, and not every one. Here the sample spans over 45,000 clones, approximately 90% being singletons. Here the sequenced sample was peripheral blood, taken in the third trimester of pregnancy. The origin of the receptors is a female donor in good health, enrolled as a control in a pregnancy study.

This clone was seen once. The V and J genes are TRBV5-6 and TRBJ2-5, with 14 bases that match TRBD2. The CDR3 spans 18 residues. Germline CDR1 is SGHDT and CDR2 is YYEEEE. The V segment lost 4 bases and the J segment 1 base; nucleotides outside the gene matches: 9. The CDR3 DNA is TGTGCCAGCAGCCTGGGACTAGCGGGGGACCCGATCCAAGAGACCCAGTACTTC. It specifies CASSLGLAGDPIQETQYF.

This clone appeared a single time. The CDR3 DNA sequence: TGTGCCAGTAGTATATCCGGACAGAACTATGGCTACACCTTC. It is translated as CASSISGQNYGYTF. This chain joins TRBV19 and TRBJ1-2, with D perhaps matching TRBD1 (6 bases). Trimming took off 2 bases at V and 2 bases at J, with 9 bases between the two ends. Per the germline V gene, CDR1 is LNHDA and CDR2 is SQIVND (reference sequence). This CDR3 comprises 14 residues.

The chain has TRBV6-6 and TRBJ1-5; D gene ambiguous. The CDR3 loop spans 16 amino acids. Trimming pared 3 bases from V and 1 base from J, leaving 13 bases between. Germline CDR1 MNHNY, CDR2 SVGAGI (reference sequence). CDR3 region: CASSYSVRRSNQPQHF. The DNA for the CDR3 is TGTGCCAGCAGTTATTCGGTACGCCGGAGCAATCAGCCCCAGCATTTT.